The 12 T cell receptor beta chains presented below share a single source sample, sequenced in a study of T cells in Graves' hyperthyroidism and ophthalmopathy. RNA transcripts were the template for amplifying TCR beta CDR3 regions. During a first-round RT-PCR of the TCR CDR3, the HTBI primer set was used. TCRdb passed the multiplex PCR reads through MiXCR, listing each CDR3 protein once. This sample has over 400,000 distinct CDR3 sequences, with under 25% found just once. The sequenced sample was blood. These receptors were obtained from a woman in her 70s with Graves' ophthalmopathy.

In this sample, this clonotype turned up a few times. The CDR3 region is CASSLGGLQNTEAFF. CDR3 sequence (DNA): TGTGCCAGCAGTTTGGGGGGCCTACAGAACACTGAAGCTTTCTTT. The chain employs TRBV27 and TRBJ1-1; D may be TRBD1 (6 bases). Germline CDR1 is MNHEY and CDR2 is SMNVEV (reference sequence). The CDR3 runs 15 residues. Trimming left V 3 bases short and J 1 base short, with 12 bases between.

As to this clonotype: This may stem from a read error, because a much larger clone lies one nucleotide away. The chain links TRBV28 to TRBJ2-1; D possibly corresponds to TRBD1 (6 bases). The CDR3 is made up of 12 amino acids. Germline-derived CDR1 and CDR2 are MDHEN and SYDVKM. The CDR3 DNA is TGTGCCAGCAACAGGGCGCTAAGAGAGCAGTCCTTC. Protein product: CASNRALREQSF.

The rearrangement links TRBV10-2 to TRBJ2-7, with D unclear. Trimming shortened V by 4 bases and J by 3 bases, and 10 bases separated the two germline ends. From germline, CDR1 is WSHSY and CDR2 SAAADI. The CDR3 length is 13 residues. Here the CDR3 DNA reads TGCGCCAGCAGTGTAACGCGGAACTACGAGCAGTACTTC. Residues: CASSVTRNYEQYF.

The rearrangement uses TRBV7-9 and TRBJ2-7, with D maybe TRBD1 (5 bases). The length of the CDR3 is 17 residues. Trimming stripped 3 bases from V and 6 bases from J, with 24 bases between. Looked up from germline, CDR1 is SEHNR and CDR2 is FQNEAQ (reference sequence). Here the CDR3 reads CASSFGSWTSIPSEQYF. In DNA, the CDR3 is TGTGCCAGCAGCTTCGGGTCTTGGACAAGTATCCCCTCCGAGCAGTACTTC.

This clonotype was recorded many times. The genes are TRBV11-2 and TRBJ2-1, with 7 bases aligning to TRBD2. The CDR3 extends over 15 amino acids. Germline CDR1 and CDR2: SGHAT and FQNNGV. V trimming: 5 bases; J trimming: 2 bases; junction bases outside the gene matches: 6. The CDR3 reads CASSPMSGAYNEQFF. In nucleotides, the CDR3 is TGTGCCAGCAGCCCCATGAGCGGGGCCTACAATGAGCAGTTCTTC.

This clonotype was counted a few times. This sequence joins TRBV5-1 and TRBJ1-1; TRBD1 might be the D (6 bases). The CDR3 is 14 residues long. With 4 bases removed from V and 0 bases from J, the gap between germline ends came to 10 bases. Germline values: CDR1 SGHRS, CDR2 YFSETQ. CDR3 residues: CASSEQGLNTEAFF. CDR3 DNA: TGCGCCAGCAGCGAACAGGGCCTGAACACTGAAGCTTTCTTT. The variable domain in full, completed from reference TRBV5-1 and TRBJ1-1, reads KAGVTQTPRYLIKTRGQQVTLSCSPISGHRSVSWYQQTPGQGLQFLFEYFSETQRNKGNFPGRFSGRQFSNSRSEMNVSTLELGDSALYLCASSEQGLNTEAFFGQGTRLTVV.

This clonotype came up a few times. The J gene is TRBJ2-2, the V gene TRBV28; D might be TRBD1 (7 bases). Trimming pared 4 bases from V and 6 bases from J, leaving 18 bases between. The V gene's germline CDR1 is MDHEN and CDR2 SYDVKM. The CDR3 is 16 residues long. This CDR3 is CASSSTGVRGPGELFF. In DNA, the CDR3 is TGTGCCAGCAGTTCTACAGGGGTTCGGGGGCCCGGGGAGCTGTTTTTT.

This chain uses TRBV6-2 or TRBV6-3 with TRBJ1-5; a weak D match, TRBD1 (5 bases). V gave up 6 bases and J gave up 6 bases, with 15 bases separating them. The CDR3 loop spans 14 amino acids. Germline V CDR1 and CDR2: MNHEY, SVGEGT. CDR3 bases: TGTGCCAGCAGACTTGACGGGGGAACTCAGCCCCAGCATTTT. Translating gives CASRLDGGTQPQHF.

There are many counts of this clonotype. The CDR3 region is CASSLTGGVNEQFF. The CDR3 DNA is TGCGCCAGCAGCTTGACGGGAGGGGTAAATGAGCAGTTCTTC. This rearrangement joins TRBV5-1 to TRBJ2-1; the match to TRBD2 covers 8 bases. The CDR3 totals 14 residues. J was trimmed by 7 bases and V by 1 base; bases with no gene match: 4. Germline-derived CDR1 and CDR2 are SGHRS and YFSETQ.

The sample holds a few counts of this clonotype. The chain combines TRBV20-1 with TRBJ2-7; D may be TRBD1 or TRBD2 (6 bases each). CDR3 size: 16 residues. Germline CDR1 reads DFQATT; CDR2 reads SNEGSKA (reference sequence). The V end was cut by 4 bases, the J end by 7 bases, with 26 bases between. CDR3 DNA sequence: TGCAGTGCTAAGACAAACGGGGGACATTTTTTGGGGGAGCAGTACTTC. The encoded protein is CSAKTNGGHFLGEQYF.

This clonotype was counted between two and nine times. The genes are TRBV20-1 and TRBJ2-3; 14 bases agree with TRBD2. Germline trimming cut 8 bases from V and 5 bases from J; bases unmatched to any gene: 9. Germline CDR1 is DFQATT and CDR2 is SNEGSKA (reference sequence). This CDR3 region has 15 residues. CDR3 sequence: CSPLTSGRAGDTQYF. DNA for the CDR3: TGCAGTCCTCTGACTAGCGGGAGGGCTGGAGATACGCAGTATTTT.

V usage is TRBV6-1 and J usage is TRBJ2-7, with D tentatively TRBD1 or TRBD2 (5 bases each). Germline lookup yields CDR1 MNHNS and CDR2 SASEGT. With 0 bases removed from V and 2 bases from J, the gap between germline ends came to 14 bases. CDR3 length: 16 amino acids. The CDR3 DNA reads TGTGCCAGCAGTGAAGCTCCCTCTGGGGGTCCCTACGAGCAGTACTTC. Amino acids: CASSEAPSGGPYEQYF.